This T cell receptor (beta chain) was sequenced during a study of cytomegalovirus exposure and HLA in healthy donors. Study summary: Later analysis reported that the 130 or so validation repertoires shared the platform of the approximately 670 first-cohort repertoires.

Trimming removed 1 base at V and 0 bases at J, with 16 bases between. There are 18 residues in the CDR3. CDR1 SGDLS and CDR2 YYNGEE come from the germline V gene. Using immunoSEQ multiplex PCR, the repertoire was profiled, and TCRdb retains in-frame clones only, with some absent. The sample lists about 240,000 clones, approximately 83% seen once, with about 1.2% in the top ten. Of note for this clone: Its antigen remains unknown.

Study findings and constraints: Per published reports, the classifier diagnosed cytomegalovirus status with high specificity and sensitivity.

The donors were members of the validation cohort, which comprised about 120 subjects and was separate from the first cohort of some 680 subjects. Sequenced material: PBMCs. The TCR originated in a woman aged 25 to 39 in good health and CMV-seropositive. This sequence joins TRBV9 and TRBJ1-4; D is perhaps TRBD1 (6 bases). CDR3 bases: TGTGCCAGCAGCGTAAGGGGTCGGGACAACCCAACTAATGAAAAACTGTTTTTT. It codes for CASSVRGRDNPTNEKLFF. Supplemented by reference TRBV9 and TRBJ1-4, the full variable domain reads DSGVTQTPKHLITATGQRVTLRCSPRSGDLSVYWYQQSLDQGLQFLIQYYNGEERAKGNILERFSAQQFPDLHSELNLSSLELGDSALYFCASSVRGRDNPTNEKLFFGSGTQLSVL.